This T cell receptor (beta chain) was identified during a study of cytomegalovirus exposure and HLA in healthy donors. Study-level information: Roughly 80 million unique TCRs from HLA-typed donors made up an early data release.

Primers for the PCR totalled 60 Vbeta and 13 Jbeta. Assay used: immunoSEQ multiplex PCR; TCRdb lists only in-frame clones, some missing. The data hold fewer than 250,000 clones, with approximately 83% observed a single time. Healthy bone marrow donors formed the donor group. Germline V CDR1 and CDR2: SGHDN, FVKESK. The CDR3 has 14 residues. J was trimmed by 6 bases and V by 1 base; bases with no gene match: 1. The clonotype originates from a boy aged 2-9 years in good health and CMV-seronegative. The V gene is TRBV14, the J gene TRBJ2-2; TRBD2 matches 8 bases. The sample consisted of PBMCs. In nucleotides, the CDR3 is TGTGCCAGCAGCCAAGGGACTAGCTCCGGGGAGCTGTTTTTT. Amino acids: CASSQGTSSGELFF.